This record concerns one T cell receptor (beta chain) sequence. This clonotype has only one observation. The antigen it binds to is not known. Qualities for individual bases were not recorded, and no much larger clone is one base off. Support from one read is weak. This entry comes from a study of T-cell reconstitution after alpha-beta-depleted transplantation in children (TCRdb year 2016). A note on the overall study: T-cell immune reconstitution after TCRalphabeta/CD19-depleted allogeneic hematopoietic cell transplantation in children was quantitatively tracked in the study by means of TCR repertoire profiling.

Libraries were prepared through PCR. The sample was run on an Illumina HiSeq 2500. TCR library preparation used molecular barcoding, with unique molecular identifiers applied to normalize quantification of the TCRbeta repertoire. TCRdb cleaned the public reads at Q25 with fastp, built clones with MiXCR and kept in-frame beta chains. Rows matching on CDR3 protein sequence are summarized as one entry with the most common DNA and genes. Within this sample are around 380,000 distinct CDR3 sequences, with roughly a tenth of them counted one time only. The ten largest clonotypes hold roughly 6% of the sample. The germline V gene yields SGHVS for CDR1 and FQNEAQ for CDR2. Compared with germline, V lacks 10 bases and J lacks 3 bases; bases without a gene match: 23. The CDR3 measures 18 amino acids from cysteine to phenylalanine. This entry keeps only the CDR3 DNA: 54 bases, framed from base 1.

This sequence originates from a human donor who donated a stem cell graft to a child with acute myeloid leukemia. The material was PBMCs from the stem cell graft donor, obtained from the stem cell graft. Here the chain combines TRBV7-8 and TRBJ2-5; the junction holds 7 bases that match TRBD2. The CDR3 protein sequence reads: CATRRGPSKLSGEETQYF. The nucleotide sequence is TGTGCCACCCGTCGGGGACCGTCGAAACTAAGCGGGGAAGAGACCCAGTACTTC.